A selection of T cell receptor beta chains follows, all from one sample in a study of regulatory T cells in long-lasting Graves disease. Via MiXCR, TCRdb re-called the multiplex PCR reads, giving one row per CDR3 protein. Here the sample spans approximately 460,000 distinct CDR3 sequences, about 15% being singletons. These same records also appear under a second study, on T cells in Graves' hyperthyroidism and ophthalmopathy.

Sequencing was performed on peripheral blood mononuclear cells (PBMCs), taken at new diagnosis, from a patient treated with antithyroid drugs. These receptors were collected from a young woman with Graves disease. Both conserved end residues are part of each CDR3. The order of the fields is CDR3 length, D gene, clone size, J gene, V gene, CDR3 DNA, CDR3 protein. The D gene is left open where the match is weak. Clone size is not always given. Where it is, it says once, few, many or a class for expanded clones.

14,TRBD2,many,TRBJ2-7,TRBV11-1,TGTGCCAGCAGGCATCTAGCGGGAGCCTACGAGCAGTACTTC,CASRHLAGAYEQYF
15,TRBD2,many,TRBJ2-1,TRBV11-2,TGTGCCAGCAGCTTAGATGGCGGGAGGGTCAATGAGCAGTTCTTC,CASSLDGGRVNEQFF
15,TRBD1,few,TRBJ2-5,TRBV7-9,TGTGCCAGCAGTTGGACAGGGGGGGGGCAAGAGACCCAGTACTTC,CASSWTGGGQETQYF
15,-,few,TRBJ2-5,TRBV19,TGTGCCAGTAGTGGGGCCGGACTGTCTGAAGAGACCCAGTACTTC,CASSGAGLSEETQYF
15,-,few,TRBJ1-2,TRBV9,TGTGCCAGCAGCCCAAAGAACAGGGCTGCTGGCGGCTACACCTTC,CASSPKNRAAGGYTF
15,-,many,TRBJ1-2,TRBV13,TGTGCCAGCAGCTGGCGAGGGTTTGCTAACTATGGCTACACCTTC,CASSWRGFANYGYTF
15,TRBD2,-,TRBJ2-1,TRBV6-5,TGTGCCAGCAGTTACTCTAGCGGGAGCATCGGTGAGCAGTTCTTC,CASSYSSGSIGEQFF
15,TRBD2,-,TRBJ2-1,TRBV19,TGTGCCAGTAGTATAGGACTAGCGGGAAGAAATGAGCAGTTCTTC,CASSIGLAGRNEQFF
16,-,many,TRBJ2-2,TRBV6-2/TRBV6-3,TGTGCCAGCAGTTACTCCCACTACTCTAACACCGGGGAGCTGTTTTTT,CASSYSHYSNTGELFF
19,TRBD1,few,TRBJ1-3,TRBV11-2,TGTGCCAGCAGCTTAAAGGGAGAGGGGGACAGAGGGCTAGGGGGCACCATATATTTT,CASSLKGEGDRGLGGTIYF
15,-,many,TRBJ1-4,TRBV14,TGTGCCAGCAGCCAAGTGTCCCCGATTAATGAAAAACTGTTTTTT,CASSQVSPINEKLFF
14,TRBD2,many,TRBJ2-7,TRBV7-2,TGTGCCAGCAGGCGGACTAGCGGGAGAGACGAGCAGTACTTC,CASRRTSGRDEQYF
14,TRBD1,-,TRBJ1-1,TRBV6-2/TRBV6-3,TGTGCCAGCAGTTACTACAGGGGGCACACTGAAGCTTTCTTT,CASSYYRGHTEAFF
13,-,many,TRBJ1-5,TRBV3-1,TGTGCCAGCAGCGCTGATGGGACCCAGCCCCAGCATTTT,CASSADGTQPQHF
12,-,few,TRBJ1-6,TRBV6-2/TRBV6-3,TGTGCCAGCCACCAGGGGCAGGCACCCCTCCACTTT,CASHQGQAPLHF
13,-,-,TRBJ2-7,TRBV30,TGTGCCTGGAGGGAGGGGAACCTCTACGAGCAGTACTTC,CAWREGNLYEQYF
12,-,-,TRBJ1-1,TRBV6-9,TGTGCCAGCAGTTATGGACGGGAAGAAGCTTTCTTT,CASSYGREEAFF
15,TRBD1,few,TRBJ2-7,TRBV6-6,TGTGCCAGCAGTTACTCGGCAGGGGGCTTGTACGAGCAGTACTTC,CASSYSAGGLYEQYF
16,TRBD2,many,TRBJ2-7,TRBV7-8,TGTGCCAGCAGCTTTCGGACTAGCGGGAGCGGAGGGGAGCAGTACTTC,CASSFRTSGSGGEQYF
15,-,-,TRBJ2-5,TRBV14,TGTGCCAGCAGCCAAGGGTGGGCCGGGAGAGAGACCCAGTACTTC,CASSQGWAGRETQYF
14,-,few,TRBJ2-7,TRBV7-2,TGTGCCAGCAGCTTAGATCCTCGGAACTACGAGCAGTACTTC,CASSLDPRNYEQYF
12,-,once,TRBJ1-5,TRBV10-3,TGTGCCATCAGTTCAGACAGGCAGCCCCAGCATTTT,CAISSDRQPQHF
13,-,-,TRBJ2-4,TRBV19,TGTGCCAGTACCACAGACAGGTCTGGCATTCAGTACTTC,CASTTDRSGIQYF
13,-,few,TRBJ1-1,TRBV28,TGTGCCAGCATTCGGGACCGGGTTACTGAAGCTTTCTTT,CASIRDRVTEAFF
13,-,many,TRBJ2-5,TRBV2,TGTGCCAGCAGTGAAATAGCCCGGCAGACCCAGTACTTC,CASSEIARQTQYF
14,-,-,TRBJ1-1,TRBV19,TGTGCCAGTAGAAACCCCAGGATGAACACTGAAGCTTTCTTT,CASRNPRMNTEAFF
15,TRBD2,many,TRBJ2-1,TRBV6-2/TRBV6-3,TGTGCCAGCAGTACCGGGACTAGCGACAACAATGAGCAGTTCTTC,CASSTGTSDNNEQFF
17,TRBD1,-,TRBJ2-7,TRBV6-1,TGTGTCAGCACCTTAGGGTCACCGGGACAGGGGTCCTACGAGCAGTACTTC,CVSTLGSPGQGSYEQYF
17,TRBD2,many,TRBJ2-1,TRBV24-1,TGTGCCACCAGTGACCGATCCGGGACTAGCGGGTCTCATGAGCAGTTCTTC,CATSDRSGTSGSHEQFF
15,-,many,TRBJ2-7,TRBV28,TGTGCCAGCAGCACTACAGGAGAATCCTCCTACGAGCAGTACTTC,CASSTTGESSYEQYF
18,-,many,TRBJ1-2,TRBV27,TGTGCCAGCAGTTTATCCCGACGGTCCGGCCACTCTTTGGGTGGCTACACCTTC,CASSLSRRSGHSLGGYTF
13,-,many,TRBJ2-5,TRBV11-2,TGTGCCAGCAGTCCGGAGGGGGGGGAGACCCAGTACTTC,CASSPEGGETQYF
13,-,many,TRBJ1-2,TRBV18,TGTGCCGTAGCAGGGGCAGAAAACTATGGCTACACCTTC,CAVAGAENYGYTF
15,-,many,TRBJ1-1,TRBV28,TGTGCCAGCGCCCTACAGTCGGGCGCGAGGACTGAAGCTTTCTTT,CASALQSGARTEAFF
16,TRBD2,-,TRBJ2-3,TRBV5-4,TGTGCCAGCTGGAAGACTAGCGGGAGGGTGACAGATACGCAGTATTTT,CASWKTSGRVTDTQYF
16,-,many,TRBJ2-5,TRBV7-8,TGTGCCAGCAGCGCCGCCGGGACAAACATCTTAGAGACCCAGTACTTC,CASSAAGTNILETQYF
14,-,many,TRBJ2-1,TRBV30,TGTGCCTGGACCCGGGAGACGATCTACAATGAGCAGTTCTTC,CAWTRETIYNEQFF